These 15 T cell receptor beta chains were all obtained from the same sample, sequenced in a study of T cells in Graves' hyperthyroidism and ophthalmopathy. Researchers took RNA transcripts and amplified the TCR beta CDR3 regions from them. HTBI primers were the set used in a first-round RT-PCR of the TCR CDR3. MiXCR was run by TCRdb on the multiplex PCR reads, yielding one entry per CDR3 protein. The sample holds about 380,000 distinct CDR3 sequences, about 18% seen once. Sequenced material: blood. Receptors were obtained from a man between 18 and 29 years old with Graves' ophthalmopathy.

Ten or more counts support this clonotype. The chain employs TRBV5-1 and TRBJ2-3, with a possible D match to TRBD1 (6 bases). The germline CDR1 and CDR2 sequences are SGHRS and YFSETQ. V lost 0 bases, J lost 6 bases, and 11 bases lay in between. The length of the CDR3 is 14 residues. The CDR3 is CASSLARGYDTQYF. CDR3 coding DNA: TGCGCCAGCAGCTTGGCGAGGGGGTACGATACGCAGTATTTT.

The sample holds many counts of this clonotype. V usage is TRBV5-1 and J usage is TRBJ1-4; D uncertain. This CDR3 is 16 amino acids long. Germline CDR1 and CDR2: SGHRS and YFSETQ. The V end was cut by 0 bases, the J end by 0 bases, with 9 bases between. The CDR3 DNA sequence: TGCGCCAGCAGCTTGGGGCATACTGCAACTAATGAAAAACTGTTTTTT. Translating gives CASSLGHTATNEKLFF.

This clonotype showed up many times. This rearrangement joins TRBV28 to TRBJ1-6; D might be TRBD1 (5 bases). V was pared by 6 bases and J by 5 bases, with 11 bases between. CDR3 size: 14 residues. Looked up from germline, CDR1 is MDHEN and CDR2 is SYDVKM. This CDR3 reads CASRGGGDNSPLHF. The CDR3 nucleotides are TGTGCCAGCAGGGGCGGAGGGGATAATTCACCCCTCCACTTT.

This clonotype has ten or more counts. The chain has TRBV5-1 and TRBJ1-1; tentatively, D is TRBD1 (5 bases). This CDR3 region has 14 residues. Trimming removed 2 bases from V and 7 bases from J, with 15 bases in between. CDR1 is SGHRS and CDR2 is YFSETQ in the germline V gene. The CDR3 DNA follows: TGCGCCAGCAGCTTAGAGACAGCAAAGCTTGAAGCTTTCTTT. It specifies CASSLETAKLEAFF.

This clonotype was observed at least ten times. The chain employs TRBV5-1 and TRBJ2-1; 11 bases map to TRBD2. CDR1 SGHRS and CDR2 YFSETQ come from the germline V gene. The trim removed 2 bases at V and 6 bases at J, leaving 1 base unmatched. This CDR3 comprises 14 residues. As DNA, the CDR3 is TGCGCCAGCAGCTTTAGCGGGGGGGGCAATGAGCAGTTCTTC. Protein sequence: CASSFSGGGNEQFF. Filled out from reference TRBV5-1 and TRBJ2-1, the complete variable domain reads KAGVTQTPRYLIKTRGQQVTLSCSPISGHRSVSWYQQTPGQGLQFLFEYFSETQRNKGNFPGRFSGRQFSNSRSEMNVSTLELGDSALYLCASSFSGGGNEQFFGPGTRLTVL.

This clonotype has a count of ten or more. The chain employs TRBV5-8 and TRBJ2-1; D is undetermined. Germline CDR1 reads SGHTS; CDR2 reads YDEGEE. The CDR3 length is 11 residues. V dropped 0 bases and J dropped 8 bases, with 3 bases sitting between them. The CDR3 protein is CASSLDHEQFF. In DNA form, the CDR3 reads TGTGCCAGCAGCTTGGACCATGAGCAGTTCTTC.

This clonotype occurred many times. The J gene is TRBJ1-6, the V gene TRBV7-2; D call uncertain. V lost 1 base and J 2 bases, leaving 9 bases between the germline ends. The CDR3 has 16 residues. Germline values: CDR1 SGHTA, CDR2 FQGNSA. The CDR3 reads CASSLVPDTYNSPLHF. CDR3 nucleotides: TGTGCCAGCAGCTTAGTCCCAGACACCTATAATTCACCCCTCCACTTT.

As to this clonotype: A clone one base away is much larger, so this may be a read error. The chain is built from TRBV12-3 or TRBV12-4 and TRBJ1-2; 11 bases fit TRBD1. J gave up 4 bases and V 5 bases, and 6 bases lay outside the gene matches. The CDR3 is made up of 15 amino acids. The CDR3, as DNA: TGTGCCAGCAGTAAGGGACAGGGGGGTAGCTATGGCTACACCTTC. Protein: CASSKGQGGSYGYTF.

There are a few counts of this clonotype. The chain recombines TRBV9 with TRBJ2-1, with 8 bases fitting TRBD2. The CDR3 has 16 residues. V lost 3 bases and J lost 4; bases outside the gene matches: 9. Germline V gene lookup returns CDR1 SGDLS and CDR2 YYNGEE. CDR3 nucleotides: TGTGCCAGCAGCGCGCCCGGGGGGGGGCTTTACAATGAGCAGTTCTTC. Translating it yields CASSAPGGGLYNEQFF.

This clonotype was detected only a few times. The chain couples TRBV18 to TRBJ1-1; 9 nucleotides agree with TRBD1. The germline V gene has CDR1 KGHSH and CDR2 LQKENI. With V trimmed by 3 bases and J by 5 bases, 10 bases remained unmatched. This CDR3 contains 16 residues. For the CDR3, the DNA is TGTGCCAGCTCACCGCTTCCTGGGGACAGGGAGACTGAAGCTTTCTTT. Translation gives CASSPLPGDRETEAFF.

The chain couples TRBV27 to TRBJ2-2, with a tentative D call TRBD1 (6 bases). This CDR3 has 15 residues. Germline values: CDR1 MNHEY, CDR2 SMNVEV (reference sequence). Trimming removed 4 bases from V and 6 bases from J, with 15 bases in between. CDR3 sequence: CASSSGTTAAGELFF. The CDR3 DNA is TGTGCCAGCAGTTCAGGGACAACGGCCGCCGGGGAGCTGTTTTTT.

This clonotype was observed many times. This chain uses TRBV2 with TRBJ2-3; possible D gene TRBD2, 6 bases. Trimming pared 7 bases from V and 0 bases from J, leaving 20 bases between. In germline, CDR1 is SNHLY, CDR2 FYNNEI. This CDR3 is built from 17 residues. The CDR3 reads CASNPTSGLYSTDTQYF. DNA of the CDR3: TGTGCCAGCAACCCTACTTCGGGACTGTATAGCACAGATACGCAGTATTTT.

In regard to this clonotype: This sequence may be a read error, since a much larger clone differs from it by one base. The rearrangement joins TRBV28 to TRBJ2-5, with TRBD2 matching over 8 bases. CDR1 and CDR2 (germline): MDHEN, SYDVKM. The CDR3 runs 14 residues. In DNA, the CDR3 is TGTGTCAGCAGTTCGGGACTAGACCAAGAGACCCAGTACTTC. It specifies CVSSSGLDQETQYF.

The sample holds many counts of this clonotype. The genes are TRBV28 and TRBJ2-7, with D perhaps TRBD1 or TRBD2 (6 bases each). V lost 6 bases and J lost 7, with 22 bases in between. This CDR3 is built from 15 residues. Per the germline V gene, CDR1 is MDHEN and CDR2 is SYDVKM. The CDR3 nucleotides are TGTGCCAGCAGGACCTTGGGGGGCCCGTTGTGGGAGCAGTACTTC. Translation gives CASRTLGGPLWEQYF.

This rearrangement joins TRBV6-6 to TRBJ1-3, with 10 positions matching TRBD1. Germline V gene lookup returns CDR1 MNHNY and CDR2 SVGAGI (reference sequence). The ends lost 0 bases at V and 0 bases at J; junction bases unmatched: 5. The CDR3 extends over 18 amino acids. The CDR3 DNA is TGTGCCAGCAGTTACTCACCTGGGACAGGGGTCTCTGGAAACACCATATATTTT. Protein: CASSYSPGTGVSGNTIYF.